These T cell receptor beta chains were read from a single sample in a study of OX40 agonist ivuxolimab in advanced cancers. Produced via immunoSEQ multiplex PCR; TCRdb's table is partial and in-frame only. The sample includes more than 20,000 clones, 85% to 95% of them seen just once. This specimen consisted of CD4+ or CD8+ T cells sorted from blood, obtained in a trial of the OX40 agonist ivuxolimab. Receptors were obtained from an adult with an advanced solid tumor such as melanoma, head and neck, liver or kidney cancer. CDR3s include the opening cysteine and the closing phenylalanine or tryptophan. The order of the fields is V gene, clone size, J gene, D gene, CDR3 DNA, CDR3 protein. A D gene is named only where the DNA matches it firmly. The size of a clone is reported for some rows only, either as once, few or many, or as a class for expanded clones.

TRBV29-1,NA,TRBJ1-2,TRBD1,TGCAGCGCTCTGACAGGGGGCGACTATGGCTACACCTTC,CSALTGGDYGYTF
TRBV5-6,once,TRBJ1-4,TRBD1,TGTGCCAGCAGCTATGACCGGGACAGATATGCAACTAATGAAAAACTGTTTTTT,CASSYDRDRYATNEKLFF
TRBV7-9,NA,TRBJ1-2,NA,TGTGCCAGCAGCCCCGACGCAAATCTCTATGGCTACACCTTC,CASSPDANLYGYTF
TRBV21-1,NA,TRBJ1-5,NA,TGTGCCAGCAGCAAAGTCGACAGGGCACCCCAGCATTTT,CASSKVDRAPQHF
TRBV11-2,NA,TRBJ2-2,TRBD2,TGTGCCAGCAGCGAAATAGCGGGGGCCCGCACCGGGGAGCTGTTTTTT,CASSEIAGARTGELFF
TRBV19,NA,TRBJ1-3,TRBD1,TGTGCCAGTAGTATGGGAACCGGGACAGAAAACACCATATATTTT,CASSMGTGTENTIYF
TRBV30,few,TRBJ1-1,NA,TGTGCCTGGAGTATGGAGGGGACTGAAGCTTTCTTT,CAWSMEGTEAFF
TRBV29-1,NA,TRBJ2-7,NA,TGCAGCGTTGCGTTTCAGTCTTACGAGCAGTACTTC,CSVAFQSYEQYF
TRBV29-1,NA,TRBJ2-7,TRBD2,TGCAGCGTTGGGGAACTAGCGGACGATTCCTACGAGCAGTACTTC,CSVGELADDSYEQYF
TRBV9,NA,TRBJ1-1,NA,TGTGCCAGCAACGAGGGTTCGGGGAGCACTGAAGCTTTCTTT,CASNEGSGSTEAFF
TRBV23-1,NA,TRBJ2-1,TRBD1,TGCGCCAGCAGTCAATCGATGGCCCGGGACAGGGAATACAATGAGCAGTTCTTC,CASSQSMARDREYNEQFF
TRBV2,NA,TRBJ1-2,NA,TGTGCCAGCAGTGAATGGGGGGTGAACTATGGCTACACCTTC,CASSEWGVNYGYTF
TRBV30,once,TRBJ2-5,NA,TGTGCCTGGTCTCCCCTCGGGGCGGGAGAGACCCAGTACTTC,CAWSPLGAGETQYF
TRBV7-9,NA,TRBJ1-4,NA,TGTGCCAGCAGCGAACGGACGGAGCCTAATGAAAAACTGTTTTTT,CASSERTEPNEKLFF
TRBV4-1,NA,TRBJ1-1,NA,TGCGCCAGCAGCCAAGAAGGACACACTGAAGCTTTCTTT,CASSQEGHTEAFF
TRBV11-2,NA,TRBJ2-1,TRBD2,TGTGCCAGCAGCTTAGTCGGGGGGGCTTACAATGAGCAGTTCTTC,CASSLVGGAYNEQFF
TRBV4-1,NA,TRBJ2-1,TRBD2,TGCGCCAGCAGCCAACTCCCTAGCGGGGGTTATGAGCAGTTCTTC,CASSQLPSGGYEQFF
TRBV5-5,few,TRBJ1-6,NA,TGTGCCAGCAGCTTGTCGGGCCTCACATATAATTCACCCCTCCACTTT,CASSLSGLTYNSPLHF
TRBV30,NA,TRBJ2-1,NA,TGTGCCTGGACAACCACGGGTAGCTCCTACAATGAGCAGTTCTTC,CAWTTTGSSYNEQFF
TRBV30,once,TRBJ2-7,NA,TGTGCCTGGAGTGTCGGCCAGCTTTCCTACGAGCAGTACTTC,CAWSVGQLSYEQYF
TRBV5-4,NA,TRBJ2-3,TRBD2,TGTGCCAGCAGCATGGGACTAGCGGAGTACACAGATACGCAGTATTTT,CASSMGLAEYTDTQYF
TRBV14,few,TRBJ1-1,NA,TGTGCCAGCAGCCATATCCGGGCCACTGAAGCTTTCTTT,CASSHIRATEAFF